The T cell receptor beta chain under discussion was sequenced for a study of shared clonotypes between healthy human individuals. The protocol was immunoSEQ multiplex PCR, while the TCRdb copy is restricted to in-frame clones and leaves out a portion. The table records some 680,000 clones, around three quarters of them present only once. V was cut by 3 bases and J by 0 bases, with 9 bases left in between. Per germline, CDR1 MNHEY and CDR2 SMNVEV (reference sequence). The CDR3 loop spans 14 amino acids. The sequenced material came from memory CD4+ T cells sorted from blood. Noted subset: CD45RA-negative fraction. The rearrangement links TRBV27 to TRBJ2-7; no clear D. The sequence derives from a woman younger than 45 in good health. The CDR3 region is CASSFWRDSYEQYF. In DNA, the CDR3 is TGTGCCAGCAGTTTTTGGAGAGACTCCTACGAGCAGTACTTC.